The sequence of this T cell receptor beta chain was determined in a study of blood T cell repertoires in COVID-19 (dated by TCRdb to 2020 to 2022). Concerning the study at large: Samples from collaborators originated in the United States, Italy and Spain and spanned both the acute and convalescent phases of COVID-19. Samples were obtained from the ongoing ImmuneRACE study (first 160 participants) and from over 1,000 subjects provided by 6 global collaborators. The repertoires were released in a freely available public database meant as a resource for research on the immune response to SARS-CoV-2. The material from the prospective study consisted of cDNA or gDNA derived from T cells, B-cell-depleted T cells, or PBMCs. Where available, HLA class I and class II types were obtained from metadata supplied by the sample provider rather than from assay-based typing. Deeply sampled blood TCRbeta repertoires from subjects exposed to, actively infected with, or recovered from COVID-19 were included in the dataset. The sample metadata nearly always contained a de-identified subject ID, COVID-19 status, age in years and sex. Results and caveats for the whole study, not just this receptor: How much clinical and demographic metadata was included differed by source and by participant, and the metadata was provided uncurated.

V is pared back by 7 bases and J by 7 bases, with 16 bases lying between the germline termini. The CDR3 runs 13 residues from the cysteine to the phenylalanine. Here the CDR3 DNA is all that survives: 39 bases in frame from base 1. Whole blood was collected in K2EDTA tubes by collaborating institutions according to the institutions' own protocols. For TCRbeta analysis, collaborator samples were shipped as frozen whole blood, as isolated PBMCs, or as DNA extracted from either sample type. As regards this clone: Its antigen is not yet known. No clone much larger than this one lies a single base away; base qualities are absent.

TCRbeta CDR3 regions were amplified from genomic DNA by means of the immunoSEQ Assay, a bias-controlled multiplex PCR. For the original study's pipeline: Within the assay, amplification of reference gene primers was used to estimate how many nucleated cells each sample contained. To quantify the absolute abundance of each unique TCRbeta CDR3 rearrangement, sequence reads were collapsed and filtered. For each sample, productive Simpson clonality was calculated as the square root of Simpson's diversity index across productive rearrangements. The source is immuneACCESS, and TCRdb retained only in-frame sequences with V and J called. Part of the clones is not carried over; for the studies checked, unresolved V genes explain less than half of this, and the remainder is unexplained. That table supplies the V and J calls and clone size; D and trimming were determined from the DNA. This sample comprises 90,000 to 100,000 clones, approximately 82% of them detected only once. The biggest ten clones account for 8% to 13% of the sample.

The origin of this receptor is a man in his sixties or seventies with acute or convalescent COVID-19. The chain joins TRBV12-3 or TRBV12-4 to TRBJ1-1, with no D gene named confidently. Source material: peripheral blood. The CDR3: CASTSGGLSEAFF. The DNA reads as follows: TGTGCCAGCACCAGCGGTGGGTTGAGTGAAGCTTTCTTT.